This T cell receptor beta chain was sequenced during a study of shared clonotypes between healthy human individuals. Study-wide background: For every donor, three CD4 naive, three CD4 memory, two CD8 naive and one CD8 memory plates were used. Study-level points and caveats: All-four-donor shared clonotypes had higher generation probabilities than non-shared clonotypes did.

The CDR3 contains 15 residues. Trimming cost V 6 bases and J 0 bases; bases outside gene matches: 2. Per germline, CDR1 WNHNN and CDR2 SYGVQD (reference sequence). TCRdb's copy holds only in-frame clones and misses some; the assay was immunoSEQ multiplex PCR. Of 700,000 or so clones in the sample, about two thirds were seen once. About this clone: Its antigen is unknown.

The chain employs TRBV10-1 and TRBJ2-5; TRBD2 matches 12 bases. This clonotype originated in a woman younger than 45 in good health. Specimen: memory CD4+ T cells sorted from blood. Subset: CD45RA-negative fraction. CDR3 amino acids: CASSRTSGNQETQYF. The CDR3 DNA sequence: TGCGCCAGCAGCCGGACTAGCGGGAACCAAGAGACCCAGTACTTC.